This TCR beta chain appears in the sequencing data of a study of shared clonotypes between healthy human individuals. Study details: Every donor yielded three CD4 naive, three CD4 memory, two CD8 naive and one CD8 memory plate.

CDR1 and CDR2 (germline): MDHEN, SYDVKM. The CDR3 has 13 residues. The germline V and J ends were trimmed by 2 bases and 8 bases, with 12 bases remaining between them. This clone was picked up one time. Its specificity is not known. When replicate PCRs were run on sorted subsets, they used 200 ng DNA, tens of thousands of T cell genomes. The repertoire was sequenced with immunoSEQ multiplex PCR; TCRdb's copy has only in-frame clones and lacks some. The sample has 2 million to 3 million clones; 80% to 95% are singletons. Study-wide results and caveats: In general, naive subsets displayed greater estimated richness than memory subsets did.

The receptor was isolated from a man younger than 30 in good health. Some clones in this sample may be carry-over from other donors' samples. Sequencing input: naive CD4+ T cells from PBMCs. Subset here: CD45RA+ positively selected. The gene calls are TRBV28 and TRBJ1-2; D might be TRBD1 (6 bases). The CDR3 loop reads CASSLNGGDGYTF. CDR3 in DNA: TGTGCCAGCAGTTTAAATGGGGGCGACGGCTACACCTTC.